This TCR beta chain was sequenced for a study of cytomegalovirus exposure and HLA in healthy donors. This clone was counted a few times. CDR3 length: 14 amino acids. CDR1 is SGHRS and CDR2 is YFSETQ in the germline V gene. V shed 4 bases, J shed 8 bases, and the junction held 10 bases outside the gene matches. PCR employed 60 Vbeta and 13 Jbeta primers. Clones were sequenced by immunoSEQ multiplex PCR, and TCRdb holds only the in-frame ones, with some missing. Of 200,000 to 250,000 clones detected, 70% to 80% appear once; the ten largest clones hold around 2.8%. The V gene is TRBV5-1, the J gene TRBJ1-1, with TRBD1 identical over 8 bases. This sequence originates from an older woman in good health and CMV-seropositive. Source material: PBMCs. The CDR3 region is CASSGGDRGSEAFF. The CDR3 DNA follows: TGCGCCAGCAGCGGGGGCGACAGGGGATCCGAAGCTTTCTTT.